This entry concerns a single TCR beta chain. The sample comes from a study of blood T cell repertoires in COVID-19. Overall study: Sites in the United States, Italy and Spain provided acute and convalescent COVID-19 samples. PBMCs, B-cell-depleted T cells, or T cells provided the cDNA or gDNA that made up the material.

Original processing methods: Amplification with reference gene primers provided the estimates of nucleated cell counts. Only in-frame clones appear in the TCRdb table, and some are missing; sequencing was by immunoSEQ multiplex PCR. That table gives V, J and clone size, and the DNA gave D and trimming. The repertoire holds roughly 250,000 clones, with nearly 95% as singletons. Between the trimmed V and J ends, which lost 2 bases and 2 bases, there was a span of 12 bases. CDR1 and CDR2 from the germline V gene are SGHAT and FQNNGV. CDR3 size: 16 residues. Seattle researchers signed up patients amid active infection and tracked them longitudinally.

The clonotype was recovered from a man in his thirties or forties with COVID-19, enrolled during active disease. The rearrangement links TRBV11-2 to TRBJ2-2; D is perhaps TRBD1 (5 bases). Sequencing input: peripheral blood. As DNA, the CDR3 is TGTGCCAGCAGCTTATCGGCAGGGTCCAACACCGGGGAGCTGTTTTTT. Protein sequence: CASSLSAGSNTGELFF.